Here is one T cell receptor beta chain with its context. Its antigen remains unknown. This sample stems from a study of yellow fever vaccine responses in identical twins. Points from the study as a whole: Reported findings indicate that twins' vaccine T cell responses seemed partially convergent, partially personalized.

TCRdb passed the RT-PCR reads through MiXCR, listing each CDR3 protein once. The data contain about 2,800 distinct CDR3 sequences, around 90% of them singletons. Germline CDR1 is SGHRS and CDR2 is YFSETQ. This CDR3 is 15 amino acids long. Unmatched junction bases numbered 7, after V lost 4 bases and J lost 5 bases. This TCR was recovered from a female donor who received the yellow fever vaccine. The source was T cells from blood (PBMCs), unsorted or a sorted subset (not recorded which), collected before or after yellow fever vaccination (not recorded which). The V call is TRBV5-1, the J call TRBJ1-1; TRBD1 matches 11 bases. CDR3 sequence: CASSARDRGGTEAFF. The CDR3 DNA is TGCGCCAGCAGCGCCCGGGACAGGGGGGGAACTGAAGCTTTCTTT.